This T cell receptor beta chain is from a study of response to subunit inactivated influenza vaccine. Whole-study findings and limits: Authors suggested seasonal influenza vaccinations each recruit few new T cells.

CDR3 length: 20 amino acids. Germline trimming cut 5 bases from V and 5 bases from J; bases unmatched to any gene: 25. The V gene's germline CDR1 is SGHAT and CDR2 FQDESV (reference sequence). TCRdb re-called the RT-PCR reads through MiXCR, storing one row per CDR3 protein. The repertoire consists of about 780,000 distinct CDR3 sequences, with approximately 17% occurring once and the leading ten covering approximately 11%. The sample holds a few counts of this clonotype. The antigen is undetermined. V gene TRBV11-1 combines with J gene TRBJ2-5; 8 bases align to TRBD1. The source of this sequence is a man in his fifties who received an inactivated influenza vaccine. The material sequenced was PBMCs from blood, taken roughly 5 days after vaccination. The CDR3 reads CASSRRWGRQGTSLIETQYF. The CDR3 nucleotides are TGTGCCAGCAGCCGACGTTGGGGGAGACAGGGGACAAGCCTGATTGAGACCCAGTACTTC. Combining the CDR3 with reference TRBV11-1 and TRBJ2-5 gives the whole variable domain EAEVAQSPRYKITEKSQAVAFWCDPISGHATLYWYRQILGQGPELLVQFQDESVVDDSQLPKDRFSAERLKGVDSTLKIQPAELGDSAMYLCASSRRWGRQGTSLIETQYFGPGTRLLVL.